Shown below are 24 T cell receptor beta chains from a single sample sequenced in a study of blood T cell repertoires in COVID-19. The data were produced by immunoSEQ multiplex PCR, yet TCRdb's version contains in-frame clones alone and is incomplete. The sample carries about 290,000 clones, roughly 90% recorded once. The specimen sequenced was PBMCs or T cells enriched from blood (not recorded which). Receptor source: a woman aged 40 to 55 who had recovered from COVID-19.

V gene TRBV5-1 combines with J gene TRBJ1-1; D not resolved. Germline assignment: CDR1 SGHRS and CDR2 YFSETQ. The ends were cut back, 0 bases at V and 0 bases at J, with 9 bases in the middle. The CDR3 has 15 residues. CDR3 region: CASSLVPFVNTEAFF. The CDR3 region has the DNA TGCGCCAGCAGCTTGGTTCCGTTTGTGAACACTGAAGCTTTCTTT.

CDR3 in DNA: TGTGCCAGCAGCCCCACAGGGGGAACAGCTTTCTTT. This codes for CASSPTGGTAFF. This chain links TRBV28 with TRBJ1-1, with 8 nucleotides matching TRBD1. The CDR3 is 12 amino acids. Germline loops: CDR1 MDHEN, CDR2 SYDVKM. V shed 6 bases and J 10 bases; nucleotides not matched to a gene: 7.

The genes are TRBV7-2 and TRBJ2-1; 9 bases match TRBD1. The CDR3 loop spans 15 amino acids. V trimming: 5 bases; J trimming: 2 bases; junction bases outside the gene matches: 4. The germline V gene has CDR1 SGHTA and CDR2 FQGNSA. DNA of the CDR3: TGTGCCAGCAGCCGGGACAGGGCGCCCTACAATGAGCAGTTCTTC. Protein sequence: CASSRDRAPYNEQFF.

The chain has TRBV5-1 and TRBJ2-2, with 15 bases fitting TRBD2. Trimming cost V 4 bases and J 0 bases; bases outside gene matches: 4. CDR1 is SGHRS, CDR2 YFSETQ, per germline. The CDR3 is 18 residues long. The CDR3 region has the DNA TGCGCCAGCAGCAAGAGGACTAGCGGGGGGGCGAACACCGGGGAGCTGTTTTTT. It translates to CASSKRTSGGANTGELFF.

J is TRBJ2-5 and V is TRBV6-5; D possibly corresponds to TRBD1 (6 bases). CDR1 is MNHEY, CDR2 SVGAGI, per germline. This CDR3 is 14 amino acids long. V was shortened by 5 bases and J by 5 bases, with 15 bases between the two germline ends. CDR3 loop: CASSRTGTSETQYF. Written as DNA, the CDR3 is TGTGCCAGCAGTCGCACAGGGACGTCGGAGACCCAGTACTTC.

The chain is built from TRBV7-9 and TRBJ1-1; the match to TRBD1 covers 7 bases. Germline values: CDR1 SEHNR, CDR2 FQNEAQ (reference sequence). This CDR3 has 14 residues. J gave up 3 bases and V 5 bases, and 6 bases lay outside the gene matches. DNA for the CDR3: TGTGCCAGCAGCCGAGAAACAGGGGACACTGAAGCTTTCTTT. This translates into CASSRETGDTEAFF.

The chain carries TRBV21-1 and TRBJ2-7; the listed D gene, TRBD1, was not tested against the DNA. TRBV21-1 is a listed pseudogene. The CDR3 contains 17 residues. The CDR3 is CASSMPHRATHSYEQYF. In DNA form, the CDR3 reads TGTGCCAGCAGCATGCCGCACAGGGCGACCCACAGTTACGAGCAGTACTTC.

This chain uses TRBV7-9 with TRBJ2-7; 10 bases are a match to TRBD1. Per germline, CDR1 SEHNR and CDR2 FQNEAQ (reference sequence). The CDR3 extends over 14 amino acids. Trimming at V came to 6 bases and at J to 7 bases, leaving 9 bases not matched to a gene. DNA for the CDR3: TGTGCCAGCAGGCCACTAGGACAGGGGGGTGAGCAGTACTTC. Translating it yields CASRPLGQGGEQYF. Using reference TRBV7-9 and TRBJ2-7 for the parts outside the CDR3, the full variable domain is DTGVSQNPRHKITKRGQNVTFRCDPISEHNRLYWYRQTLGQGPEFLTYFQNEAQLEKSRLLSDRFSAERPKGSFSTLEIQRTEQGDSAMYLCASRPLGQGGEQYFGPGTRLTVT.

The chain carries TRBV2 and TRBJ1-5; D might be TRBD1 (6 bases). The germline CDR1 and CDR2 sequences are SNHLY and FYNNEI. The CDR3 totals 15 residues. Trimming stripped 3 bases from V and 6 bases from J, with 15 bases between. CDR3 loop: CASSEIGGRSQPQHF. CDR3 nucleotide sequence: TGTGCCAGCAGTGAGATTGGGGGCCGAAGTCAGCCCCAGCATTTT. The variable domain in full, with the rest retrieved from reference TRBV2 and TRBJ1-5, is EPEVTQTPSHQVTQMGQEVILRCVPISNHLYFYWYRQILGQKVEFLVSFYNNEISEKSEIFDDQFSVERPDGSNFTLKIRSTKLEDSAMYFCASSEIGGRSQPQHFGDGTRLSIL.

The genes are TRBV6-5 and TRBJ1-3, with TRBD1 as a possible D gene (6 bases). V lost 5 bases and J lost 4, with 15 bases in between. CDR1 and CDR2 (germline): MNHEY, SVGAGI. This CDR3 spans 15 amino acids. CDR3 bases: TGTGCCAGCAGTAGACAGGCACCCACCGGAAACACCATATATTTT. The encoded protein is CASSRQAPTGNTIYF.

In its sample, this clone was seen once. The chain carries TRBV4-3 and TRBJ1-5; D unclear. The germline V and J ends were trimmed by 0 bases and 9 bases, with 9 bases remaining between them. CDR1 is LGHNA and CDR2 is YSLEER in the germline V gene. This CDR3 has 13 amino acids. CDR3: CASSQDRERPQHF. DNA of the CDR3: TGCGCCAGCAGCCAAGACCGGGAGAGGCCCCAGCATTTT.

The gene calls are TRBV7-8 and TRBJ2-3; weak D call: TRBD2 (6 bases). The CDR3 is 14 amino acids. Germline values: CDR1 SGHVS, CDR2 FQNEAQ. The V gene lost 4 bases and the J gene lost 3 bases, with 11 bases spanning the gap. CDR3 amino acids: CASSSGVGTDTQYF. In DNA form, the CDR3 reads TGTGCCAGCAGCTCGGGGGTGGGGACAGATACGCAGTATTTT.

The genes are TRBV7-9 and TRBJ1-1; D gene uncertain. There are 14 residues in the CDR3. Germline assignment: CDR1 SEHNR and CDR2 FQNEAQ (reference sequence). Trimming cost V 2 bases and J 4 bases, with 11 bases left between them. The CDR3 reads CASSLNSPGTEAFF. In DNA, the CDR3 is TGTGCCAGCAGCTTAAACTCCCCTGGCACTGAAGCTTTCTTT.

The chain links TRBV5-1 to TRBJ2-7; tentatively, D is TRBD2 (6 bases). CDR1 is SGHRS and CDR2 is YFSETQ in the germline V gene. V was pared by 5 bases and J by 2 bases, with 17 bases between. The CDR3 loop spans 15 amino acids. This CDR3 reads CASRSPGLRTYEQYF. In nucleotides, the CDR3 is TGCGCCAGCAGATCCCCGGGACTGCGGACCTACGAGCAGTACTTC.

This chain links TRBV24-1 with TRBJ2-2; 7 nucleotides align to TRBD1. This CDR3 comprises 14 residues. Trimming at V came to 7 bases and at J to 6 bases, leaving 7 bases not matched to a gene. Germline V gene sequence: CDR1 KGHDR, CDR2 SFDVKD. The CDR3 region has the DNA TGTGCCACCAGCCCCGGACAGGAGTCCGGGGAGCTGTTTTTT. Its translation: CATSPGQESGELFF.

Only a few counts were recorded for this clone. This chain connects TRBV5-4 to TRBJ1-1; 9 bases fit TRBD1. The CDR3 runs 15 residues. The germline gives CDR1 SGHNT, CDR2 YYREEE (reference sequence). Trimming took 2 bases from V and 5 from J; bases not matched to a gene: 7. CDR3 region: CASSLVGQGSTEAFF. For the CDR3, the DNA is TGTGCCAGCAGCTTAGTGGGACAGGGAAGTACTGAAGCTTTCTTT.

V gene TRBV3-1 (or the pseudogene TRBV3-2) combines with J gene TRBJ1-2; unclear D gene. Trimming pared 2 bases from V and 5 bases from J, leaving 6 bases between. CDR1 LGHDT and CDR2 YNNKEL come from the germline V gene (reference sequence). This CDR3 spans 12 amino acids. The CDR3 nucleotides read TGTGCCAGCAGCCAACTCACATATGGCTACACCTTC. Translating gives CASSQLTYGYTF.

The CDR3 here is CASSLEDRALGEKLFF. CDR3 DNA sequence: TGCGCCAGCAGCTTGGAGGACAGGGCCCTAGGGGAAAAACTGTTTTTT. This sequence joins TRBV5-1 and TRBJ1-4; 8 positions match TRBD1. CDR1 SGHRS and CDR2 YFSETQ come from the germline V gene. The length of the CDR3 is 16 residues. Losses at the gene ends were 0 bases for V and 8 bases for J; bases not matched to a gene: 9.

CDR3 loop: CASSPLMGSTEAFF. CDR3 DNA: TGTGCCAGCTCACCACTGATGGGGAGCACTGAAGCTTTCTTT. V gene TRBV18 combines with J gene TRBJ1-1, with D uncertain. The germline V gene has CDR1 KGHSH and CDR2 LQKENI. CDR3 length equals 14 residues. V lost 1 base, J lost 4 bases, and 10 bases lay in between.

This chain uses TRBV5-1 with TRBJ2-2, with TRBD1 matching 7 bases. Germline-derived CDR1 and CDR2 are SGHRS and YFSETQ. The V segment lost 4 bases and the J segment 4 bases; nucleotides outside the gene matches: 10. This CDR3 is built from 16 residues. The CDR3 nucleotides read TGCGCCAGCAGCCTCGACAGGGAGTGGGGCACCGGGGAGCTGTTTTTT. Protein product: CASSLDREWGTGELFF. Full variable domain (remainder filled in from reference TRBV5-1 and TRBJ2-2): KAGVTQTPRYLIKTRGQQVTLSCSPISGHRSVSWYQQTPGQGLQFLFEYFSETQRNKGNFPGRFSGRQFSNSRSEMNVSTLELGDSALYLCASSLDREWGTGELFFGEGSRLTVL.

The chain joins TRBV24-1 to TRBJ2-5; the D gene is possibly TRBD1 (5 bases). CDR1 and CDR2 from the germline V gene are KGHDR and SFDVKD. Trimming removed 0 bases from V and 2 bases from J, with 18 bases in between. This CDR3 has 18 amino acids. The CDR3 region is CATSDLLRQFVPQETQYF. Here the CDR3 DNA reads TGTGCCACCAGTGATTTGCTACGACAGTTTGTACCGCAAGAGACCCAGTACTTC.

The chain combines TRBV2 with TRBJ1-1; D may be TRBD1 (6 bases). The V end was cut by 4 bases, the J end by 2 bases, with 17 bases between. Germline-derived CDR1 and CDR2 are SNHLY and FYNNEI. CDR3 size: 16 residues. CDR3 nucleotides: TGTGCCAGCAGTGTTGAGAAGGGACACCTTAACACTGAAGCTTTCTTT. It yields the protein CASSVEKGHLNTEAFF.

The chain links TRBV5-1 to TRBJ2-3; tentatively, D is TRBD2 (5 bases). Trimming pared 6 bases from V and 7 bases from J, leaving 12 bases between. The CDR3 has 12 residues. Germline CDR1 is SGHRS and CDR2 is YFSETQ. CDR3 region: CASTKQTNTQYF. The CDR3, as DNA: TGCGCCAGCACCAAACAGACTAATACGCAGTATTTT.

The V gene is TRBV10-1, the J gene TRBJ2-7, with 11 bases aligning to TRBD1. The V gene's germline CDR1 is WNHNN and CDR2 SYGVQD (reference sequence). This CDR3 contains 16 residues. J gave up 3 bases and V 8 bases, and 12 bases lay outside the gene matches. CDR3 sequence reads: CASSGQGATTGYEQYF. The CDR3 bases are TGCGCCAGCTCCGGACAGGGGGCGACTACGGGCTACGAGCAGTACTTC.